Below, 12 T cell receptor beta chains from the same sample are listed, as sequenced in a study of blood T cell repertoires in COVID-19 (dated by TCRdb to between 2020 and 2021). The method was the immunoSEQ multiplex PCR assay. TCRdb retrieved this table from immuneACCESS and kept in-frame rearrangements only. Not all clones are present; in checked studies, unresolved V genes account for under half, and no reason is known for the remainder. In this sample the table shows about 82,000 clones, 80% of which occur a single time. Of the sample, more than 10% falls within the top ten clones. The sample was peripheral blood. These receptors were taken from a woman aged 35 to 49 with active or convalescent COVID-19.

This chain connects TRBV29-1 to TRBJ2-3; 14 bases match TRBD2. The V segment lost 5 bases and the J segment 5 bases; nucleotides outside the gene matches: 6. The CDR3 runs to 15 residues. CDR1 and CDR2 from the germline V gene are SQVTM and ANQGSEA. This CDR3 is CSVFGTSGSQDTQYF. The DNA of the CDR3 is TGCAGCGTTTTTGGGACTAGCGGGAGCCAAGATACGCAGTATTTT.

The chain combines TRBV2 with TRBJ2-1; D might be TRBD1 (5 bases). The CDR3 runs to 15 residues. Germline CDR1 reads SNHLY; CDR2 reads FYNNEI. The V and J ends lost 4 bases and 4 bases respectively, with 14 bases between them. This CDR3 is CASSGRGWGYNEQFF. The CDR3 DNA is TGTGCCAGCAGTGGTAGGGGTTGGGGATACAATGAGCAGTTCTTC.

The chain couples TRBV18 to TRBJ1-1; no definite D call. This CDR3 is 13 amino acids long. Germline V gives CDR1 KGHSH, CDR2 LQKENI. V dropped 4 bases and J dropped 1 base, with 7 bases sitting between them. The CDR3 nucleotides read TGTGCCAGCTCACGCGGAGAGAACACTGAAGCTTTCTTT. It codes for CASSRGENTEAFF. Variable domain in full (rest from reference TRBV18 and TRBJ1-1): NAGVMQNPRHLVRRRGQEARLRCSPMKGHSHVYWYRQLPEEGLKFMVYLQKENIIDESGMPKERFSAEFPKEGPSILRIQQVVRGDSAAYFCASSRGENTEAFFGQGTRLTVV.

The rearrangement joins TRBV19 to TRBJ1-3, with a weak D call TRBD1 (5 bases). Germline V gives CDR1 LNHDA, CDR2 SQIVND (reference sequence). Trimming removed 6 bases at V and 0 bases at J, with 12 bases between. The CDR3 covers 15 residues. This CDR3 is CASRTGGDSGNTIYF. The CDR3 region has the DNA TGTGCCAGTAGAACCGGAGGGGACTCTGGAAACACCATATATTTT.

This clone was seen once. The chain employs TRBV6-6 and TRBJ1-5; 8 bases map to TRBD1. The CDR3 is 14 residues long. The trim removed 5 bases at V and 5 bases at J, leaving 5 bases unmatched. Germline V CDR1 and CDR2: MNHNY, SVGAGI (reference sequence). The CDR3 loop is CASSQGQGYQPQHF. The CDR3 coding sequence is TGTGCCAGCAGTCAAGGACAGGGTTATCAGCCCCAGCATTTT.

The J gene is TRBJ2-3, the V gene TRBV6-5, with TRBD2 identical over 8 bases. Trimming at V came to 6 bases and at J to 0 bases, leaving 8 bases not matched to a gene. Germline V gives CDR1 MNHEY, CDR2 SVGAGI. The CDR3 is 16 residues long. CDR3 residues: CASRYRSGSSTDTQYF. CDR3 bases: TGTGCCAGCAGATACAGGAGCGGGAGCAGCACAGATACGCAGTATTTT.

CDR3 DNA: TGTGCCAGCAGCTCCAGGGTTGGAGCTGGAAACACCATATATTTT. This gives the protein CASSSRVGAGNTIYF. This chain uses TRBV9 with TRBJ1-3, with a tentative D call TRBD1 (5 bases). This CDR3 is built from 15 residues. In germline, CDR1 is SGDLS, CDR2 YYNGEE. Trimming cost V 4 bases and J 2 bases, with 13 bases left between them.

The chain couples TRBV18 to TRBJ2-3; TRBD1 agrees at 7 bases. Germline V gene lookup returns CDR1 KGHSH and CDR2 LQKENI. The CDR3 runs 15 residues. With V trimmed by 3 bases and J by 2 bases, 5 bases remained unmatched. The CDR3 DNA is TGTGCCAGCTCACCGACGGGACAGTCCACAGATACGCAGTATTTT. This sequence encodes CASSPTGQSTDTQYF.

The chain carries TRBV30 and TRBJ1-4; D is undetermined. CDR1 GTSNPN and CDR2 SVGIG come from the germline V gene (reference sequence). This CDR3 has 13 residues. Trimming cost V 7 bases and J 3 bases, with 12 bases left between them. The CDR3: CASTVGPNEKLFF. CDR3 bases: TGTGCCTCTACAGTGGGTCCTAATGAAAAACTGTTTTTT.

J is TRBJ2-2 and V is TRBV29-1, with D unresolved. V lost 7 bases and J lost 3, with 12 bases in between. This CDR3 spans 13 amino acids. Per germline, CDR1 SQVTM and CDR2 ANQGSEA. The CDR3: CSASNRYTGELFF. The CDR3 nucleotides read TGCAGCGCAAGTAACAGATACACCGGGGAGCTGTTTTTT.

The chain is built from TRBV5-1 and TRBJ1-1, with D possibly TRBD1 on 5 matching bases. V was shortened by 4 bases and J by 0 bases, with 19 bases between the two germline ends. This CDR3 is built from 17 residues. CDR1 is SGHRS and CDR2 is YFSETQ in the germline V gene. The CDR3 loop reads CASSHWGDRKMNTEAFF. The CDR3 DNA is TGCGCCAGCAGCCATTGGGGGGACCGTAAGATGAACACTGAAGCTTTCTTT.

This chain connects TRBV18 to TRBJ2-5; a possible D gene is TRBD1 (6 bases). V shed 0 bases and J shed 5 bases, with 13 bases lying between them. The CDR3 is made up of 15 amino acids. Germline-derived CDR1 and CDR2 are KGHSH and LQKENI. This CDR3 reads CASSPPYLRGETQYF. CDR3 DNA sequence: TGTGCCAGCTCACCACCATACTTGAGGGGGGAGACCCAGTACTTC.